Following are 24 T cell receptor beta chains from one sample sequenced in a study of T cell changes during pregnancy in multiple sclerosis. This table comes from immunoSEQ multiplex PCR, and its TCRdb copy is limited to in-frame clones, with some not included. Here the sample spans more than 20,000 clones, approximately 90% being singletons. This material consisted of CD4+ T cells from peripheral blood mononuclear cells, taken after pregnancy. The receptors derive from a female donor in good health, enrolled as a control in a pregnancy study.

This clone was counted between two and nine times. This chain's CDR3 is CASSFGTGYEKLFF. For the CDR3, the DNA is TGTGCCAGCAGCTTCGGGACAGGGTACGAAAAACTGTTTTTT. The chain is built from TRBV5-6 and TRBJ1-4, with 9 bases aligning to TRBD1. With V trimmed by 2 bases and J by 8 bases, 4 bases remained unmatched. CDR1 and CDR2 from the germline V gene are SGHDT and YYEEEE. The CDR3 covers 14 residues.

This chain uses TRBV7-2 with TRBJ1-2, with D perhaps matching TRBD1 (6 bases). V lost 5 bases and J 4 bases, leaving 17 bases between the germline ends. The CDR3 has 15 amino acids. Germline V lookup: CDR1 SGHTA, CDR2 FQGNSA. This CDR3 is CASSQAGGAGYGYTF. The CDR3 DNA sequence: TGTGCCAGCAGCCAGGCGGGGGGGGCAGGCTATGGCTACACCTTC. Combining the CDR3 with reference TRBV7-2 and TRBJ1-2 gives the whole variable domain GAGVSQSPSNKVTEKGKDVELRCDPISGHTALYWYRQSLGQGLEFLIYFQGNSAPDKSGLPSDRFSAERTGGSVSTLTIQRTQQEDSAVYLCASSQAGGAGYGYTFGSGTRLTVV.

The rearrangement links TRBV5-4 to TRBJ2-1; TRBD2 aligns across 10 bases. This CDR3 is built from 15 residues. CDR1 is SGHNT and CDR2 is YYREEE in the germline V gene (reference sequence). With 0 bases clipped from V and 5 bases from J, the junction kept 2 bases outside the gene matches. The CDR3 DNA is TGTGCCAGCAGCTTGGGCGGACTAGCGGACAATGAGCAGTTCTTC. This codes for CASSLGGLADNEQFF.

This clone turned up a few times. The chain recombines TRBV4-3 with TRBJ2-5; TRBD1 matches 7 bases. CDR1 LGHNA and CDR2 YSLEER come from the germline V gene. This CDR3 has 15 amino acids. The V gene end was trimmed by 0 bases and the J gene end by 1 base; junction bases not matched to a gene: 2. The chain's CDR3 is CASSQDGDSQETQYF. CDR3 in DNA: TGCGCCAGCAGCCAAGATGGGGACAGCCAAGAGACCCAGTACTTC.

V gene TRBV6-1 combines with J gene TRBJ2-5; TRBD2 agrees at 11 bases. CDR1 is MNHNS, CDR2 SASEGT, per germline. This CDR3 spans 16 amino acids. Trimming cost V 0 bases and J 0 bases; bases outside gene matches: 0. CDR3 bases: TGTGCCAGCAGTGAAGCGGGACTAGCGGACCAAGAGACCCAGTACTTC. Amino acids: CASSEAGLADQETQYF.

This sequence joins TRBV27 and TRBJ2-7; D is perhaps TRBD1 (5 bases). Germline lookup yields CDR1 MNHEY and CDR2 SMNVEV (reference sequence). Trimming took off 6 bases at V and 5 bases at J, with 17 bases between the two ends. The CDR3 has 14 residues. CDR3 amino acids: CASRPRRVSDEQYF. CDR3 coding DNA: TGTGCCAGCAGGCCACGCAGGGTGAGCGACGAGCAGTACTTC.

This clone is classed as medium-sized. The chain recombines TRBV6-5 with TRBJ2-1; 8 bases are a match to TRBD1. Germline loops: CDR1 MNHEY, CDR2 SVGAGI. CDR3 size: 15 residues. V dropped 5 bases and J dropped 9; count of bases not matched to a gene: 12. The CDR3 loop is CASSPAPDRVPEQFF. CDR3 nucleotides: TGTGCCAGCAGTCCCGCCCCGGACAGGGTGCCTGAGCAGTTCTTC.

The CDR3 nucleotides read TGTGCCATCAGGGCGGGACTACAGGGCAATCAGCCCCAGCATTTT. Encoded protein: CAIRAGLQGNQPQHF. The gene calls are TRBV10-3 and TRBJ1-5, with a weak D call TRBD1 (5 bases). V shed 6 bases and J shed 2 bases, with 14 bases lying between them. Germline V gives CDR1 ENHRY, CDR2 SYGVKD. The CDR3 length is 15 residues.

The rearrangement joins TRBV7-9 to TRBJ1-2; TRBD1 matches 7 bases. This CDR3 region has 13 residues. Germline assignment: CDR1 SEHNR and CDR2 FQNEAQ (reference sequence). Trimming took 3 bases from V and 3 from J; bases not matched to a gene: 1. CDR3 loop: CASSLTGYYGYTF. In DNA, the CDR3 is TGTGCCAGCAGCTTGACAGGGTACTATGGCTACACCTTC. Together with reference TRBV7-9 and TRBJ1-2, the CDR3 gives the full variable domain: DTGVSQNPRHKITKRGQNVTFRCDPISEHNRLYWYRQTLGQGPEFLTYFQNEAQLEKSRLLSDRFSAERPKGSFSTLEIQRTEQGDSAMYLCASSLTGYYGYTFGSGTRLTVV.

The chain combines TRBV6-6 with TRBJ2-3; 7 bases align to TRBD2. Trimming cost V 10 bases and J 4 bases; bases outside gene matches: 8. The germline V gene has CDR1 MNHNY and CDR2 SVGAGI (reference sequence). This CDR3 has 13 amino acids. CDR3 nucleotides: TGTGCCATCTCCCGGACTAGTGCAGATACGCAGTATTTT. Amino acid sequence: CAISRTSADTQYF.

The J gene is TRBJ2-1, the V gene TRBV28; TRBD2 agrees at 9 bases. This CDR3 spans 15 amino acids. CDR1 and CDR2 from the germline V gene are MDHEN and SYDVKM. V was clipped by 1 base and J by 7 bases; unmatched bases: 5. The CDR3 region is CASSLSREGRNEQFF. The CDR3 DNA is TGTGCCAGCAGTTTATCGCGGGAGGGCAGGAATGAGCAGTTCTTC.

The chain joins TRBV28 to TRBJ2-7; 8 nucleotides match TRBD2. After removal of 6 bases from V and 7 bases from J, the junction contained 14 bases not matched to a gene. Per germline, CDR1 MDHEN and CDR2 SYDVKM. This CDR3 region has 15 residues. CDR3 loop: CASRSRVAGLGEQYF. CDR3 DNA sequence: TGTGCCAGCAGATCAAGAGTAGCGGGACTGGGGGAGCAGTACTTC.

The chain recombines TRBV5-1 with TRBJ1-5; a possible D gene is TRBD1 (5 bases). This CDR3 is built from 15 residues. V lost 1 base, J lost 0 bases, and 8 bases lay in between. In germline, CDR1 is SGHRS, CDR2 YFSETQ. The CDR3 DNA follows: TGCGCCAGCAGCTTGTCAGGGAATAGCAATCAGCCCCAGCATTTT. It specifies CASSLSGNSNQPQHF.

The chain employs TRBV2 and TRBJ2-7; possible D gene TRBD1, 5 bases. The CDR3 totals 13 residues. Germline CDR1 and CDR2: SNHLY and FYNNEI. Between the trimmed V and J ends, which lost 6 bases and 3 bases, there was a span of 12 bases. As DNA, the CDR3 is TGTGCCAGCAGGGACACCTTCAACTACGAGCAGTACTTC. It encodes CASRDTFNYEQYF.

The CDR3 spells CASSPISGRAHSTTDTQYF. CDR3 nucleotides: TGTGCCAGCAGCCCTATTAGCGGGAGGGCCCACTCCACCACAGATACGCAGTATTTT. This chain connects TRBV7-9 to TRBJ2-3; 11 bases line up with TRBD2. This CDR3 is 19 amino acids long. Looked up from germline, CDR1 is SEHNR and CDR2 is FQNEAQ (reference sequence). The V and J ends lost 5 bases and 2 bases, in that order; junction bases with no gene match: 15.

The CDR3 region has the DNA TGTGCCAGCAGCCCGGGCATGGGGGGAATAGAGACCCAGTACTTC. The encoded protein is CASSPGMGGIETQYF. V is TRBV7-9 and J is TRBJ2-5, with D possibly TRBD2 on 6 matching bases. CDR3 length equals 15 residues. Trimming shortened V by 5 bases and J by 4 bases, and 17 bases separated the two germline ends. Per the germline V gene, CDR1 is SEHNR and CDR2 is FQNEAQ (reference sequence).

The chain couples TRBV25-1 to TRBJ1-4, with unresolved D. This CDR3 spans 15 amino acids. V lost 2 bases and J 6 bases, leaving 13 bases between the germline ends. CDR1 is MGHDK and CDR2 is SYGVNS in the germline V gene. The CDR3 DNA sequence: TGTGCCAGCAGTGAAGCCGGGATAGAGGATGAAAAACTGTTTTTT. Translation: CASSEAGIEDEKLFF.

The chain links TRBV18 to TRBJ2-3; 8 bases match TRBD1. Germline V gene lookup returns CDR1 KGHSH and CDR2 LQKENI. This CDR3 has 17 residues. Unmatched junction bases numbered 13, after V lost 6 bases and J lost 2 bases. The CDR3 nucleotides read TGTGCCAGCTCCCGAGCTACAGGGGGAGGCCCCACAGATACGCAGTATTTT. Protein: CASSRATGGGPTDTQYF.

V gene TRBV5-4 combines with J gene TRBJ2-3, with 7 bases aligning to TRBD2. CDR3 length: 15 residues. Per germline, CDR1 SGHNT and CDR2 YYREEE (reference sequence). The ends lost 1 base at V and 2 bases at J; junction bases unmatched: 4. The CDR3 loop reads CASSLSSGATDTQYF. The CDR3, as DNA: TGTGCCAGCAGCTTGTCGAGCGGGGCCACAGATACGCAGTATTTT.

This clone was recorded only once. V usage is TRBV19 and J usage is TRBJ1-5; tentatively, D is TRBD1 (5 bases). Germline V gene lookup returns CDR1 LNHDA and CDR2 SQIVND (reference sequence). V gave up 5 bases and J gave up 6 bases, with 17 bases separating them. CDR3 length: 15 residues. The CDR3 is CASSVLQVFSQPQHF. CDR3 sequence (DNA): TGTGCCAGTAGTGTCCTACAGGTATTCAGTCAGCCCCAGCATTTT.

This chain joins TRBV11-2 and TRBJ2-7; TRBD2 matches 7 bases. Trimming took 6 bases from V and 6 from J; bases not matched to a gene: 11. The length of the CDR3 is 14 residues. Looked up from germline, CDR1 is SGHAT and CDR2 is FQNNGV. DNA of the CDR3: TGTGCCAGCAGGGGGGGGATATTGCCGGTCGAGCAGTACTTC. As protein: CASRGGILPVEQYF. The variable domain in full, with the rest retrieved from reference TRBV11-2 and TRBJ2-7, is EAGVAQSPRYKIIEKRQSVAFWCNPISGHATLYWYQQILGQGPKLLIQFQNNGVVDDSQLPKDRFSAERLKGVDSTLKIQPAKLEDSAVYLCASRGGILPVEQYFGPGTRLTVT.

The V call is TRBV4-2, the J call TRBJ1-4, with TRBD1 identical over 8 bases. The CDR3 length is 16 residues. V dropped 4 bases and J dropped 0; count of bases not matched to a gene: 4. CDR1 is LGHNA, CDR2 YNFKEQ, per germline. In DNA form, the CDR3 reads TGTGCCAGCAGCCTCACGACAGGGGCAACTAATGAAAAACTGTTTTTT. This gives the protein CASSLTTGATNEKLFF.

This clone was seen more than once but under ten times. The rearrangement uses TRBV7-9 and TRBJ1-6; the match to TRBD1 covers 7 bases. V was pared by 3 bases and J by 7 bases, with 3 bases of the junction left unmatched. The V gene's germline CDR1 is SEHNR and CDR2 FQNEAQ (reference sequence). This CDR3 comprises 14 residues. The CDR3 DNA reads TGTGCCAGCAGCTTCGGGACAGTGAATTCACCCCTCCACTTT. Translated, it gives CASSFGTVNSPLHF.

The genes are TRBV9 and TRBJ1-2, with 7 bases fitting TRBD1. Germline V gene data show CDR1 as SGDLS and CDR2 as YYNGEE. J gave up 1 base and V 2 bases, and 2 bases lay outside the gene matches. The CDR3 loop spans 14 amino acids. The CDR3 spells CASSVDRDNYGYTF. In nucleotides, the CDR3 is TGTGCCAGCAGCGTCGACAGGGATAACTATGGCTACACCTTC.